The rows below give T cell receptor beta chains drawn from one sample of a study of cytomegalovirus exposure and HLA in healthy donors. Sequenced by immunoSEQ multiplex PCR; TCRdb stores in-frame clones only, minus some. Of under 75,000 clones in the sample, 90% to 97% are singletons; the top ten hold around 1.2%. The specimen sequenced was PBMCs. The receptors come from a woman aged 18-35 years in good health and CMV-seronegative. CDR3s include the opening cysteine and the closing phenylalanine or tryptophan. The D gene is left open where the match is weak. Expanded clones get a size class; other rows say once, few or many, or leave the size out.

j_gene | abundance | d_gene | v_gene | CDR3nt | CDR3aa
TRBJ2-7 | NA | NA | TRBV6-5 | TGTGCCAGCAGTGAGGACAGCTCCTACGAGCAGTACTTC | CASSEDSSYEQYF
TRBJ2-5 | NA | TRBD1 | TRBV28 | TGTGCCAGCAGTTTATGGGGACAGGGGAGGGAGACCCAGTACTTC | CASSLWGQGRETQYF
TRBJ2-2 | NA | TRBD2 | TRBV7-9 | TGTGCCAGCGGCCTAGCGGGGGGGCCCGGGGAGCTGTTTTTT | CASGLAGGPGELFF
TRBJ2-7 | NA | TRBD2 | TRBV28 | TGTGCCAGCAGTTACGGGCCGGGACTAGCGGGGCCCGGGGACTTC | CASSYGPGLAGPGDF
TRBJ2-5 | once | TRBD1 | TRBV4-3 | TGCGCCAGCAGCCAGGACAGGGGACAAGAGACCCAGTACTTC | CASSQDRGQETQYF
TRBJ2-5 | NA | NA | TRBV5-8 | TGTGCCAGCAGCCACGGACAGCGCACCCAAGAGACCCAGTACTTC | CASSHGQRTQETQYF
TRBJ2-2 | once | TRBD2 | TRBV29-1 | TGCAGCGTTGATAGCTGGGCTAGCGGTGTTCCCGGGGAGCTGTTTTTT | CSVDSWASGVPGELFF
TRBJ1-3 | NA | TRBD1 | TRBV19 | TGTGCCAGTAGTACGGGACAGATCTCTGGAAACACCATATATTTT | CASSTGQISGNTIYF
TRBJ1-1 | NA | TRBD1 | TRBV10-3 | TGTGCCATCAGTCTAAGGGACAGGCCGAACACTGAAGCTTTCTTT | CAISLRDRPNTEAFF
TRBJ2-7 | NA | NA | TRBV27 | TGTGCCAGCAGTGGGGGCAACCTACGGGAGCAGTACTTC | CASSGGNLREQYF
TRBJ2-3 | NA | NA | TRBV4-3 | TGCGCCAGCAGCCCCGGTGTCACAGATACGCAGTATTTT | CASSPGVTDTQYF
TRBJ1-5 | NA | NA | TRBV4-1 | TGCGCCAGCAGCCTCCGACACGGCAATCAGCCCCAGCATTTT | CASSLRHGNQPQHF
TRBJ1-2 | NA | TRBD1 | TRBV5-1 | TGCGCCAGCAGGCCCGGACAGGGGGCAGATGGCTACACCTTC | CASRPGQGADGYTF
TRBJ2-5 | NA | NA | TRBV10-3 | TGTGCCATCAGTGAGTCTGCAGCAGGGCAAGAGACCCAGTACTTC | CAISESAAGQETQYF
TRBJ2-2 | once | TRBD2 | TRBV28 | TGTGCCAGCAGTTTAAGCGGGGGTACCGGGGAGCTGTTTTTT | CASSLSGGTGELFF
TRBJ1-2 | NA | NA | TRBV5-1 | TGCGCCAGCAGCTTCCAAGCCTCCTATGGCTACACCTTC | CASSFQASYGYTF
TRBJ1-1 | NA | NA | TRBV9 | TGTGCCAGCAGCGTAGCCCGGGACACCCAAGCTTTCTTT | CASSVARDTQAFF
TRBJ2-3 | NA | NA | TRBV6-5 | TGTGCCAGCAGTTACTCGAGGACTTACACAGATACGCAGTATTTT | CASSYSRTYTDTQYF
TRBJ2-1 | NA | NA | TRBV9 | TGTGCCAGCAGCGTAGCGGGAGCCCAAAATGGGGGTGAGCAGTTCTTC | CASSVAGAQNGGEQFF
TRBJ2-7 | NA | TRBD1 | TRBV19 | TGTGCCAGTAGTAAGGACAGGGGCCACGAGCAGTACTTC | CASSKDRGHEQYF
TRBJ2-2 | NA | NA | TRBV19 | TGTGCCAGTAGTATAGGCACTTTGACCGGGGAGCTGTTTTTT | CASSIGTLTGELFF
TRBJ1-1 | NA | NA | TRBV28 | TGTGCCAGCAGTCGTCGACGGACAGCGAACACTGAAGCTTTCTTT | CASSRRRTANTEAFF
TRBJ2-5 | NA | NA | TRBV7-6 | TGTGCCAGCAGCTCCACCCCTAGGGAGACCCAGTACTTC | CASSSTPRETQYF
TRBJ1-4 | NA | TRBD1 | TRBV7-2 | TGTGCCAGCAGCCGTCCCGGGACAGGGTTCAAGGGTGAAAAACTGTTTTTT | CASSRPGTGFKGEKLFF
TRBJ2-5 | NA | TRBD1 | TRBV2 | TGTGCCAGCAAGGGGGACAGACAAGAGACCCAGTACTTC | CASKGDRQETQYF
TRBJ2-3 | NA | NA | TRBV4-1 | TGCGCCAGCAGCCCTCAAGCGGGTCACCCGCCATCCACAGATACGCAGTATTTT | CASSPQAGHPPSTDTQYF
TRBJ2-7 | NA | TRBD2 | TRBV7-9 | TGTGCCAGCAGCTTAGGGGAGGGCCCCTACGAGCAGTACTTC | CASSLGEGPYEQYF
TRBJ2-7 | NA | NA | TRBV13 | TGTGCCAGCAGCTTAGCCAGGGGCCTCTACGAGCAGTACTTC | CASSLARGLYEQYF
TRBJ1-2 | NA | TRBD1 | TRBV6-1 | TGTGCCAGCAATCCCCGACAGGGTTGGTATGGCTACACCTTC | CASNPRQGWYGYTF
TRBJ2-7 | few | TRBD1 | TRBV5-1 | TGCGCCAGCAGCTTGAAATCCCACCAGGGGGCGACGGGCGAGCAGTACTTC | CASSLKSHQGATGEQYF
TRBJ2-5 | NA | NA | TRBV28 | TGTGCCAGCACCACCGACGGGGGCAGGGGAGGGTGGGAGACCCAGTACTTC | CASTTDGGRGGWETQYF
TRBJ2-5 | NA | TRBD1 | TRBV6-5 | TGTGCCAGCAGTTACTCGGGACAGGGCCAAAAAGAGACCCAGTACTTC | CASSYSGQGQKETQYF
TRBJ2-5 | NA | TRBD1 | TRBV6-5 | TGTGCCAGCAGTTGGGGGCAGGGGGTCGGGGAGACCCAGTACTTC | CASSWGQGVGETQYF